This T cell receptor beta chain emerged from a study of blood T cell repertoires in COVID-19. Study-wide background: The origin of the acute and convalescent COVID-19 samples was the United States, Italy and Spain.

Produced via immunoSEQ multiplex PCR; TCRdb's table is partial and in-frame only. Of 90,000 to 120,000 clones listed, roughly nine tenths are singletons. This CDR3 comprises 13 residues. V lost 2 bases to trimming and J lost 8 bases, with 14 bases between them. Germline V gives CDR1 SGHTS, CDR2 YDEGEE. The chain has TRBV5-8 and TRBJ2-7; D is possibly TRBD2 (6 bases). The origin of this receptor is a human donor in a cohort sampled during active COVID-19. Sequenced material: peripheral blood. The CDR3 loop reads CASSFTGVKKQYF. In DNA, the CDR3 is TGTGCCAGCAGCTTTACGGGGGTGAAGAAGCAGTACTTC.